This T cell receptor beta chain was documented in a study of shared clonotypes between healthy human individuals. Only Caucasian adults living in Nashville, Tennessee served as donors. Produced via immunoSEQ multiplex PCR; TCRdb's table is partial and in-frame only. There are 550,000 to 600,000 clones in the sample; just over 75% occur only once, and more than 10% lies in the top ten. Trimming stripped 0 bases from V and 0 bases from J, with 9 bases between. The CDR3 runs 15 residues. Germline V gives CDR1 GTSNPN, CDR2 SVGIG (reference sequence). The chain couples TRBV30 to TRBJ2-1; D gene uncertain. This TCR was sampled from a woman between 40 and 55 years old in good health. Some clones in this sample may be carry-over from other donors' samples. The sample consisted of PBMCs. CDR3 loop: CAWSVLGPSYNEQFF. The CDR3 coding sequence is TGTGCCTGGAGTGTACTTGGCCCCTCCTACAATGAGCAGTTCTTC.